This TCR beta chain derives from a study of T cells in Graves' hyperthyroidism and ophthalmopathy. Disease duration under 2 months; hyperthyroidism patients were aged 18 to 65. Fresh peripheral blood, 10 ml, was the source of the PBMCs. This clonotype has at least ten counts. Its antigen is unidentified. Study-level points and caveats: Ophthalmopathy was model-predicted a median roughly 6.5 months pre-onset.

TCR beta CDR3 regions were amplified from RNA. First-round RT-PCR targeting the TCR CDR3 was performed with the HTBI primer set. In TCRdb, the multiplex PCR reads were re-called with MiXCR into one record per CDR3 protein. The sample has some 510,000 distinct CDR3 sequences; less than 25% are singletons. This CDR3 region has 15 residues. Trimming cost V 2 bases and J 0 bases, with 10 bases left between them. Germline values: CDR1 MNHEY, CDR2 SVGAGI. J is TRBJ1-1 and V is TRBV6-5; D gene unclear. The sample consisted of blood. The TCR comes from a man aged 18-30 years with Graves' hyperthyroidism. The CDR3 loop reads CASSYGLGLNTEAFF. The CDR3 DNA reads as TGTGCCAGCAGTTACGGTCTCGGCTTGAACACTGAAGCTTTCTTT.